The T cell receptor (beta chain) described here comes from a study of blood T cell repertoires in COVID-19. In germline, CDR1 is SGHTA, CDR2 FQGNSA. This CDR3 spans 15 amino acids. Losses at the gene ends were 4 bases for V and 6 bases for J; bases not matched to a gene: 9. Original processing methods: Reference gene primer amplification gave nucleated cell count estimates. Using immunoSEQ multiplex PCR, the repertoire was profiled, and TCRdb retains in-frame clones only, with some absent. The V and J calls and clone size come from that table; D and trimming were worked out from the DNA. The sample records about 430,000 clones, 88% being singletons.

The chain couples TRBV7-2 to TRBJ1-2; 9 positions match TRBD1. The receptor was isolated from a woman younger than 30 who had been exposed to COVID-19. Sequencing used PBMCs or T cells enriched from blood (not recorded which). CDR3 coding DNA: TGTGCCAGCAGCTCCGGGACAGGGTTAGAAAATGGCTACACCTTC. Amino acid sequence: CASSSGTGLENGYTF. Combining the CDR3 with reference TRBV7-2 and TRBJ1-2 gives the whole variable domain GAGVSQSPSNKVTEKGKDVELRCDPISGHTALYWYRQSLGQGLEFLIYFQGNSAPDKSGLPSDRFSAERTGGSVSTLTIQRTQQEDSAVYLCASSSGTGLENGYTFGSGTRLTVV.